A selection of T cell receptor beta chains follows, all from one sample in a study of cytomegalovirus exposure and HLA in healthy donors. Method: immunoSEQ multiplex PCR; TCRdb's copy keeps in-frame clones and lacks some. Of 250,000 or so clones in the sample, roughly 87% were seen once. Sample: PBMCs. The source of these receptors is a man between 18 and 29 years old in good health and CMV-seropositive. Each CDR3 is given with its conserved first and last residue. D genes are given only for firm matches. Some rows have no size entry. The others give once, few or many, or a class for an expanded clone.

.	TRBD1	TRBV5-6	TRBJ1-3	CASSLGTGSTYF	TGTGCCAGCAGCCTGGGGACAGGGTCCACTTATTTT
.	TRBD1	TRBV6-1	TRBJ1-2	CASSERGTGRNYGYTF	TGTGCCAGCAGTGAACGGGGGACAGGTCGTAACTATGGCTACACCTTC
.	TRBD1	TRBV19	TRBJ2-7	CASSPGTGVSEQYF	TGTGCCAGTAGTCCTGGGACAGGGGTGAGCGAGCAGTACTTC
.	TRBD2	TRBV5-1	TRBJ2-3	CASSLSLAGAGDTQYF	TGCGCCAGCAGCTTGTCTCTGGCGGGAGCGGGGGATACGCAGTATTTT
.	TRBD2	TRBV28	TRBJ2-7	CASSITSGLAESGYEQYF	TGTGCCAGCAGTATAACCTCGGGACTAGCGGAATCGGGGTACGAGCAGTACTTC
many	.	TRBV27	TRBJ1-2	CASSLSRGYGYTF	TGTGCCAGCAGTTTATCCCGTGGGTATGGCTACACCTTC
.	.	TRBV27	TRBJ2-1	CASSPRQSYNEQFF	TGTGCCAGCAGTCCCCGACAGAGCTACAATGAGCAGTTCTTC
.	TRBD1	TRBV6-5	TRBJ2-7	CASSPGTGLGYEQYF	TGTGCCAGCAGTCCCGGGACAGGGTTAGGGTACGAGCAGTACTTC
.	.	TRBV5-1	TRBJ2-7	CASSLGTTSYEQYF	TGCGCCAGCAGCTTGGGGACAACTTCCTACGAGCAGTACTTC
.	.	TRBV30	TRBJ2-7	CAWSESYEQYF	TGTGCCTGGAGTGAGTCCTACGAGCAGTACTTC
.	.	TRBV4-1	TRBJ1-1	CASSQGTIGRGAMNTEAFF	TGCGCCAGCAGCCAAGGTACAATAGGGCGAGGAGCAATGAACACTGAAGCTTTCTTT
.	.	TRBV15	TRBJ2-7	CATSRGAFQGEQYF	TGTGCCACCAGCAGAGGCGCCTTCCAGGGGGAGCAGTACTTC